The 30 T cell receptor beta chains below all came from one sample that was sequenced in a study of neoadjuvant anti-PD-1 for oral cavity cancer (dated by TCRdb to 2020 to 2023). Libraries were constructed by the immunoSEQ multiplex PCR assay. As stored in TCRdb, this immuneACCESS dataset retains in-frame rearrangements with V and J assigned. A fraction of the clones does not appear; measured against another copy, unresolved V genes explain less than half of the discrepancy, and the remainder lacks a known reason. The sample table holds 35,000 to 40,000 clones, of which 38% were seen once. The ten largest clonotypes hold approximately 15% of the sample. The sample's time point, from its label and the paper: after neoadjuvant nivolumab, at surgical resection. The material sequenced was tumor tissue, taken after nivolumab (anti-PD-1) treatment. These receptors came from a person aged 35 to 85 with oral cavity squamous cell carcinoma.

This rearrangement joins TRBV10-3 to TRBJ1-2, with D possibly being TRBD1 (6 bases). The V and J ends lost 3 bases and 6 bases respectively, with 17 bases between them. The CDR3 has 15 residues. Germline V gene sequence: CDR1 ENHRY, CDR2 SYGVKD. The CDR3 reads CAISERQGRGDGYTF. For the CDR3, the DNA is TGTGCCATCAGTGAACGCCAGGGGAGGGGAGATGGCTACACCTTC.

The CDR3 nucleotides read TGTGCCAGCAGCGGCATCCCGGGACAGCCCGTAATGCTGAACACTGAAGCTTTCTTT. It codes for CASSGIPGQPVMLNTEAFF. The chain employs TRBV5-4 and TRBJ1-1; 7 nucleotides match TRBD1. With V trimmed by 4 bases and J by 0 bases, 18 bases remained unmatched. The CDR3 covers 19 residues. Germline loops: CDR1 SGHNT, CDR2 YYREEE (reference sequence).

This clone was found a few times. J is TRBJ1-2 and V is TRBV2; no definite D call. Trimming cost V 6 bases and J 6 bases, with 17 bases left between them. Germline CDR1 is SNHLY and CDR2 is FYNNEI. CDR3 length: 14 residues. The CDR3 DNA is TGTGCCAGCAGGCCTTTCTACGGAGGCGATGGCTACACCTTC. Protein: CASRPFYGGDGYTF.

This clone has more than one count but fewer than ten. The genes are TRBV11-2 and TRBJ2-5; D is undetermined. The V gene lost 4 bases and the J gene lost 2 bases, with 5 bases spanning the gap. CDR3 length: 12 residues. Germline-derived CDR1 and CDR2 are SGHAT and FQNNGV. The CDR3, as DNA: TGTGCCAGCAGCTCGGTGCAAGAGACCCAGTACTTC. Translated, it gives CASSSVQETQYF.

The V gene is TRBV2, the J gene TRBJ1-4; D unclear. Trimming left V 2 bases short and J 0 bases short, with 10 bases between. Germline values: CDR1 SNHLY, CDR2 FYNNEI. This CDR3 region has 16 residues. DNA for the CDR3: TGTGCCAGCAGTGAATCCCCCAGTGCAACTAATGAAAAACTGTTTTTT. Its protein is CASSESPSATNEKLFF.

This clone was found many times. Written as DNA, the CDR3 is TGCGCCAGCAGCTCTTCGTCCGATGAAAAACTGTTTTTT. Its translation: CASSSSSDEKLFF. The chain links TRBV5-1 to TRBJ1-4; D is undetermined. V lost 3 bases and J 6 bases, leaving 9 bases between the germline ends. Germline V gene data show CDR1 as SGHRS and CDR2 as YFSETQ. The CDR3 length is 13 residues.

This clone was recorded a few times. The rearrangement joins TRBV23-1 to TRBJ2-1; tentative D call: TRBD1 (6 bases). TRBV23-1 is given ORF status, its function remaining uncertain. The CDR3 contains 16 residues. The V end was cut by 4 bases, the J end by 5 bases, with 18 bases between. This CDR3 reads CASSPAPGHGNNEQFF. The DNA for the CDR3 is TGCGCCAGCAGTCCTGCACCGGGACATGGGAACAATGAGCAGTTCTTC.

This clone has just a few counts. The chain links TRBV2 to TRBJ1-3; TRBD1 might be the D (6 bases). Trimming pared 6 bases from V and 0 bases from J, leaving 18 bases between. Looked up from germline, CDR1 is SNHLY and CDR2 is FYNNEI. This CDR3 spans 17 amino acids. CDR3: CASRGGTGTISGNTIYF. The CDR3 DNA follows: TGTGCCAGCAGGGGGGGAACAGGGACCATCTCTGGAAACACCATATATTTT.

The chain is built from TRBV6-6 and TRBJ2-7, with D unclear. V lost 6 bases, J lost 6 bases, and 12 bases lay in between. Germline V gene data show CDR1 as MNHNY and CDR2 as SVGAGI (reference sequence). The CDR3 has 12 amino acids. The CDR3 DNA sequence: TGTGCCAGCAGGGAAGGAGTCTCCGAGCAGTACTTC. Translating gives CASREGVSEQYF.

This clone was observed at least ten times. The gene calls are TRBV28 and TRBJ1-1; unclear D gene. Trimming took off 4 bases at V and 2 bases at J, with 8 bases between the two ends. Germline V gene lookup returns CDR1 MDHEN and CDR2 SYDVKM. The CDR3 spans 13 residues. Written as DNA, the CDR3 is TGTGCCAGCAGTTGGGGATTCAACACTGAAGCTTTCTTT. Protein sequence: CASSWGFNTEAFF.

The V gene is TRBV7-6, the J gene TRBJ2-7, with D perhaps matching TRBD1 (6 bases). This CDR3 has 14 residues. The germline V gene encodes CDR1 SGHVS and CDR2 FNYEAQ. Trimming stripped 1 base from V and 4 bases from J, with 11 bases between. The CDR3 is CASSLEGQQYEQYF. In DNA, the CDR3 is TGTGCCAGCAGCTTAGAAGGACAGCAGTACGAGCAGTACTTC.

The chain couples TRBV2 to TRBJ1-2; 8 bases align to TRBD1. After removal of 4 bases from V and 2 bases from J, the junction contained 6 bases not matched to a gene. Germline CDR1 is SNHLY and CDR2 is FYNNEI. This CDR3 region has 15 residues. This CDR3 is CASSVWTGKNYGYTF. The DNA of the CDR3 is TGTGCCAGCAGTGTCTGGACAGGGAAGAACTATGGCTACACCTTC.

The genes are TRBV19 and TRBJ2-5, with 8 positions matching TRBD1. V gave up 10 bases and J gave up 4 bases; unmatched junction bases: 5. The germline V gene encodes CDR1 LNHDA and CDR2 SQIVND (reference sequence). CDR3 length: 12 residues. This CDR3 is CATRGQAETQYF. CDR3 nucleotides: TGTGCCACGAGGGGACAGGCAGAGACCCAGTACTTC.

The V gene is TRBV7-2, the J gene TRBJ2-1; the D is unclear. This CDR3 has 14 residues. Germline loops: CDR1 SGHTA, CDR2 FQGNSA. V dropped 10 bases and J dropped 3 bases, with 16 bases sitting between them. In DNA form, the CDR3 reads TGTGCCACCCTCGCCACTGGGGTCTACAATGAGCAGTTCTTC. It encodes CATLATGVYNEQFF.

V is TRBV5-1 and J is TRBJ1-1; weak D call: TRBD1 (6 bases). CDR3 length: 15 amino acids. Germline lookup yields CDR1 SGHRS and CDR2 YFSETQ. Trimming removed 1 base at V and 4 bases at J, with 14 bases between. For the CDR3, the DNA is TGCGCCAGCAGCTTGACACAGGGTGGCGGCACTGAAGCTTTCTTT. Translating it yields CASSLTQGGGTEAFF.

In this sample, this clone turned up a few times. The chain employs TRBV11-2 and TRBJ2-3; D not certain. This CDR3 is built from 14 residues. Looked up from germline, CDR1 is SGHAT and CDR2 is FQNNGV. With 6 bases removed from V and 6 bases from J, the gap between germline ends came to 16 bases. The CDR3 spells CASRPPSGFDTQYF. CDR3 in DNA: TGTGCCAGCAGGCCCCCCTCGGGTTTCGATACGCAGTATTTT.

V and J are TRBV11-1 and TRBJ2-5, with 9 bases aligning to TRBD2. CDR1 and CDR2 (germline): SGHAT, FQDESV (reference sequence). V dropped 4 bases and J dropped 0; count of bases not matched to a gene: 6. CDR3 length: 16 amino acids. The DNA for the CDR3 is TGTGCCAGCAGCTATTATAGCGGGGGCTACCAAGAGACCCAGTACTTC. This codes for CASSYYSGGYQETQYF.

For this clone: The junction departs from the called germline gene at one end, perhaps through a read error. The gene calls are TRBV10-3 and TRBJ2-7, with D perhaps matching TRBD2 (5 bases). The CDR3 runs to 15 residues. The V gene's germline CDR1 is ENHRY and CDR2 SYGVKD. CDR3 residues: CASSFVSGSSYEQYF. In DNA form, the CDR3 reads TGTGCCAGCAGTTTCGTGTCGGGGAGCTCCTACGAGCAGTACTTC.

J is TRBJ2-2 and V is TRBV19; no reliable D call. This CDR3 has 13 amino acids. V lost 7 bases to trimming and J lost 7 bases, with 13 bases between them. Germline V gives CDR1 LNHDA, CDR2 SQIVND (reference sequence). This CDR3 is CASTRRWDGELFF. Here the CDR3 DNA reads TGTGCCAGTACTCGCAGGTGGGACGGGGAGCTGTTTTTT.

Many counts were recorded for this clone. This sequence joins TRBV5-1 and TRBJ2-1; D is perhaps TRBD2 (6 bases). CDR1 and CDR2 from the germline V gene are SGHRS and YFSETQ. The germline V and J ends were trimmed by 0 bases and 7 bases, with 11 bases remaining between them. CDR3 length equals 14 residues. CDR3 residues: CASSLAYGGNEQFF. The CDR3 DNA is TGCGCCAGCAGCTTGGCCTACGGGGGAAATGAGCAGTTCTTC.

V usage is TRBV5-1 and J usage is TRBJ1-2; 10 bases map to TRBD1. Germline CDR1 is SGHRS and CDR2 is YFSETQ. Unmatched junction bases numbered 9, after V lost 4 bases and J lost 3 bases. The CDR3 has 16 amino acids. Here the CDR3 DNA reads TGCGCCAGCAGCGCACCTGACAGGGGGCGCGACTATGGCTACACCTTC. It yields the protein CASSAPDRGRDYGYTF.

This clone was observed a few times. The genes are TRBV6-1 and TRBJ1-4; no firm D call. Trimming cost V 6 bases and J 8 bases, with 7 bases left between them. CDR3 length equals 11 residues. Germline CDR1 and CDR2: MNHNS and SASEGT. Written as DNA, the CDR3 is TGTGCCAGCAGCGCCCTGGAAAAACTGTTTTTT. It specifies CASSALEKLFF.

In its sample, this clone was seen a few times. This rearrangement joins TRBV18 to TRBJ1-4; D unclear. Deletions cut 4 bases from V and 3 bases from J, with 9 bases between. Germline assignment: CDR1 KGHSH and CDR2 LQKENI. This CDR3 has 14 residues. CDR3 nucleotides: TGTGCCAGCTCACTGGGGAAGGCTAATGAAAAACTGTTTTTT. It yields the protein CASSLGKANEKLFF. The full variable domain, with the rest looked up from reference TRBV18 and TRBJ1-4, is NAGVMQNPRHLVRRRGQEARLRCSPMKGHSHVYWYRQLPEEGLKFMVYLQKENIIDESGMPKERFSAEFPKEGPSILRIQQVVRGDSAAYFCASSLGKANEKLFFGSGTQLSVL.

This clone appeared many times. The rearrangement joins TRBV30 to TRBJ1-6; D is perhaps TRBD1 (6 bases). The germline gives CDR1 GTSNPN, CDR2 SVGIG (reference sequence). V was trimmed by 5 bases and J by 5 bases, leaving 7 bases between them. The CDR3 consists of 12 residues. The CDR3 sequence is CAWGGDNSPLHF. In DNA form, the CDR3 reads TGTGCCTGGGGGGGCGATAATTCACCCCTCCACTTT.

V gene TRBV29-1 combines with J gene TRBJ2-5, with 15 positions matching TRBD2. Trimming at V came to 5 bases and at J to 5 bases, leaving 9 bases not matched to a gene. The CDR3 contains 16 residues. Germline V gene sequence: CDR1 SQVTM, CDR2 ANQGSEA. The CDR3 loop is CSVIKGLAGGGETQYF. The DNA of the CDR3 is TGCAGCGTTATAAAGGGACTAGCGGGGGGTGGGGAGACCCAGTACTTC.

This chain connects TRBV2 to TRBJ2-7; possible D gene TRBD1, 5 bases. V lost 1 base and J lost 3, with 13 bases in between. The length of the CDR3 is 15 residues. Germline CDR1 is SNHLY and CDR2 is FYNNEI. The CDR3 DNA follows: TGTGCCAGCAGTGAAGTAGGGGTTCGAGACTACGAGCAGTACTTC. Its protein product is CASSEVGVRDYEQYF.

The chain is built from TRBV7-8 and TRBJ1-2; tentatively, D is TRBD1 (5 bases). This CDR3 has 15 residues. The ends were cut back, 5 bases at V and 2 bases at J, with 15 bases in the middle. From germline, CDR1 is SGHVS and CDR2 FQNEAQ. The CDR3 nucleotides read TGTGCCAGCAGCCCCCGCCGGGACGTAAACTATGGCTACACCTTC. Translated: CASSPRRDVNYGYTF.

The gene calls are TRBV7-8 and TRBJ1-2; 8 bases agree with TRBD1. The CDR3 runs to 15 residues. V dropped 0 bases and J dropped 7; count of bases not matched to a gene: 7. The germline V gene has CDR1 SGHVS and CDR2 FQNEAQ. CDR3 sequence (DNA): TGTGCCAGCAGCTTAGCCACTGGACAGGGTGTTGGCTACACCTTC. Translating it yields CASSLATGQGVGYTF.

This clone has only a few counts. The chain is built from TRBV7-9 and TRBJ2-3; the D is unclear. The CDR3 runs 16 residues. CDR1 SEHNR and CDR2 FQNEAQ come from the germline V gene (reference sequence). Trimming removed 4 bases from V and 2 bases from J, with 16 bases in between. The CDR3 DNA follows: TGTGCCAGCAGCTCAGGACCCGGGCCCACCACAGATACGCAGTATTTT. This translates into CASSSGPGPTTDTQYF.

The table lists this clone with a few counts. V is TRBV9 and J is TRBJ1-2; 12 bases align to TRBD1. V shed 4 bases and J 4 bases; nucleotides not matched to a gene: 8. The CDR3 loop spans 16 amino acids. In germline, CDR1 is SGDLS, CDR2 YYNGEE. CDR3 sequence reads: CASSPRDRGLGYGYTF. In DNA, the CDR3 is TGTGCCAGCAGCCCTCGGGACAGGGGGCTCGGCTATGGCTACACCTTC.